These 27 T cell receptor beta chains share one sample of origin, sequenced in a study of response to subunit inactivated influenza vaccine. In TCRdb, the RT-PCR reads were re-called with MiXCR into one record per CDR3 protein. The sample holds hundreds of thousands of distinct CDR3 sequences, about a sixth seen once. The sequencing used PBMCs from blood, collected approximately 12 days after vaccination. These receptors all stem from a man aged 50-59 years who received an inactivated influenza vaccine.

This sequence joins TRBV24-1 and TRBJ2-1; a possible D gene is TRBD1 (7 bases). V was trimmed by 1 base and J by 8 bases, leaving 17 bases between them. This CDR3 is 16 amino acids long. Per germline, CDR1 KGHDR and CDR2 SFDVKD. CDR3 in DNA: TGTGCCACCAGTGATTTCAGGGGGAGGTTGTTCGATGAGCAGTTCTTC. As protein: CATSDFRGRLFDEQFF.

This chain uses TRBV18 with TRBJ1-1; 9 bases map to TRBD1. This CDR3 comprises 19 residues. Germline V gene sequence: CDR1 KGHSH, CDR2 LQKENI. The trim removed 1 base at V and 5 bases at J, leaving 17 bases unmatched. The DNA for the CDR3 is TGTGCCAGCTCACCACAGAACAGGGGGCAAGGTGCGCGGGGGACTGAAGCTTTCTTT. As protein: CASSPQNRGQGARGTEAFF.

Only a few counts were recorded for this clonotype. This chain joins TRBV6-2 or TRBV6-3 and TRBJ2-1; 10 nucleotides align to TRBD2. Germline CDR1 reads MNHEY; CDR2 reads SVGEGT. This CDR3 is built from 14 residues. Trimming at V came to 10 bases and at J to 4 bases, leaving 7 bases not matched to a gene. CDR3 nucleotides: TGTGCCACCCAAAGCGGGGGGGCATACAATGAGCAGTTCTTC. It specifies CATQSGGAYNEQFF.

The rearrangement links TRBV20-1 to TRBJ2-1; TRBD2 matches at 12 bases. The CDR3 extends over 15 amino acids. CDR1 and CDR2 (germline): DFQATT, SNEGSKA (reference sequence). DNA of the CDR3: TGCATCCCCGATACTAGCGGGGGGTCCTACAATGAGCAGTTCTTC. Translated: CIPDTSGGSYNEQFF.

The genes are TRBV11-2 and TRBJ2-1; D is ambiguous. Germline CDR1 reads SGHAT; CDR2 reads FQNNGV. Deletions cut 0 bases from V and 7 bases from J, with 13 bases between. This CDR3 is built from 15 residues. The CDR3 reads CASSLDRVALNEQFF. As DNA, the CDR3 is TGTGCCAGCAGCTTAGATAGGGTAGCATTAAATGAGCAGTTCTTC.

This clonotype was observed a handful of times. The chain employs TRBV7-9 and TRBJ2-5; the D gene is possibly TRBD2 (6 bases). The CDR3 has 16 amino acids. Trimming left V 5 bases short and J 2 bases short, with 18 bases between. The V gene's germline CDR1 is SEHNR and CDR2 FQNEAQ (reference sequence). The CDR3 loop is CASSIPKGLTQETQYF. The CDR3 coding sequence is TGTGCCAGCAGCATACCTAAGGGACTTACACAAGAGACCCAGTACTTC. Variable domain in full (rest from reference TRBV7-9 and TRBJ2-5): DTGVSQNPRHKITKRGQNVTFRCDPISEHNRLYWYRQTLGQGPEFLTYFQNEAQLEKSRLLSDRFSAERPKGSFSTLEIQRTEQGDSAMYLCASSIPKGLTQETQYFGPGTRLLVL.

V usage is TRBV14 and J usage is TRBJ1-2, with D unresolved. The germline gives CDR1 SGHDN, CDR2 FVKESK. Trimming cost V 1 base and J 5 bases, with 14 bases left between them. The CDR3 consists of 15 residues. Here the CDR3 DNA reads TGTGCCAGCAGCCAAGTCCACGGATCCCTGTATGGCTACACCTTC. Protein sequence: CASSQVHGSLYGYTF.

CDR3 bases: TGTGCCAGCAGTCCTTTCGGACAGTACGAGCAGTACTTC. Amino acids: CASSPFGQYEQYF. This chain connects TRBV11-2 to TRBJ2-7, with D possibly being TRBD1 (6 bases). The CDR3 covers 13 residues. Trimming shortened V by 6 bases and J by 4 bases, and 13 bases separated the two germline ends. The germline V gene has CDR1 SGHAT and CDR2 FQNNGV.

This clonotype was counted ten times or more. The V and J genes are TRBV15 and TRBJ1-2; 7 nucleotides agree with TRBD1. The CDR3 covers 16 residues. V was clipped by 0 bases and J by 0 bases; unmatched bases: 4. From germline, CDR1 is LNHNV and CDR2 YYDKDF (reference sequence). Here the CDR3 reads CATSRDGTAANYGYTF. The CDR3 coding sequence is TGTGCCACCAGCAGAGACGGGACAGCAGCTAACTATGGCTACACCTTC.

V and J are TRBV2 and TRBJ2-5; 7 bases are shared with TRBD1. V was clipped by 1 base and J by 0 bases; unmatched bases: 5. This CDR3 is built from 16 residues. The germline V gene has CDR1 SNHLY and CDR2 FYNNEI. CDR3 loop: CASSEDGTAYQETQYF. Written as DNA, the CDR3 is TGTGCCAGCAGTGAAGACGGGACAGCGTACCAAGAGACCCAGTACTTC.

In its sample, this clonotype was seen a few times. The chain joins TRBV11-2 to TRBJ2-5; TRBD1 matches at 11 bases. V dropped 5 bases and J dropped 3; count of bases not matched to a gene: 8. Germline lookup yields CDR1 SGHAT and CDR2 FQNNGV. The CDR3 is 16 residues long. CDR3 sequence: CASSRRQGQGEETQYF. The CDR3 nucleotides are TGTGCCAGCAGCCGACGACAGGGACAGGGGGAAGAGACCCAGTACTTC.

This clonotype was seen more than once but under ten times. This chain uses TRBV9 with TRBJ2-5; D gene unclear. Germline CDR1 SGDLS, CDR2 YYNGEE. The CDR3 contains 13 residues. With 0 bases removed from V and 5 bases from J, the gap between germline ends came to 8 bases. The CDR3 coding sequence is TGTGCCAGCAGCGTAGCGGAGCGTGAGACCCAGTACTTC. This codes for CASSVAERETQYF.

The rearrangement links TRBV11-2 to TRBJ1-1; D unclear. Germline V gene sequence: CDR1 SGHAT, CDR2 FQNNGV. The CDR3 consists of 14 residues. Trimming pared 6 bases from V and 4 bases from J, leaving 15 bases between. The CDR3 DNA is TGTGCCAGCAGTTTTTCAAACGGGGTCACTGAAGCTTTCTTT. Translation: CASSFSNGVTEAFF.

The chain combines TRBV9 with TRBJ2-1, with a tentative D call TRBD2 (5 bases). Germline V lookup: CDR1 SGDLS, CDR2 YYNGEE. Trimming stripped 0 bases from V and 6 bases from J, with 13 bases between. The CDR3 is 15 residues long. The CDR3 sequence is CASSVGNSVANEQFF. The DNA of the CDR3 is TGTGCCAGCAGCGTAGGTAATAGCGTAGCCAATGAGCAGTTCTTC. Variable domain in full (rest from reference TRBV9 and TRBJ2-1): DSGVTQTPKHLITATGQRVTLRCSPRSGDLSVYWYQQSLDQGLQFLIQYYNGEERAKGNILERFSAQQFPDLHSELNLSSLELGDSALYFCASSVGNSVANEQFFGPGTRLTVL.

This clonotype was observed a handful of times. The rearrangement joins TRBV11-1 to TRBJ2-3; D is possibly TRBD1 or TRBD2 (5 bases each). Germline CDR1 reads SGHAT; CDR2 reads FQDESV (reference sequence). V was clipped by 3 bases and J by 1 base, with 26 bases between them. This CDR3 has 20 amino acids. The CDR3 protein is CASSFRYLSGTLGGTDTQYF. DNA of the CDR3: TGTGCCAGCAGCTTCCGCTATCTCTCCGGGACCCTGGGGGGCACAGATACGCAGTATTTT.

In this sample, this clonotype turned up a few times. The rearrangement links TRBV5-6 to TRBJ2-5, with 7 nucleotides matching TRBD1. Trimming removed 7 bases from V and 4 bases from J; junction bases left unmatched: 13. The CDR3 is made up of 15 amino acids. Germline CDR1 is SGHDT and CDR2 is YYEEEE. The CDR3 DNA reads TGTGCCAGCGCGAAACAGGGGCGATTTCGAGAGACCCAGTACTTC. Encoded protein: CASAKQGRFRETQYF.

J is TRBJ2-7 and V is TRBV5-1, with TRBD1 identical over 9 bases. In germline, CDR1 is SGHRS, CDR2 YFSETQ. V trimming: 4 bases; J trimming: 5 bases; junction bases outside the gene matches: 19. This CDR3 comprises 18 residues. CDR3 amino acids: CASSPKILTGGLADEQYF. The CDR3 bases are TGCGCCAGCAGCCCGAAGATACTGACAGGGGGTTTGGCCGACGAGCAGTACTTC. The variable domain in full, with the rest retrieved from reference TRBV5-1 and TRBJ2-7, is KAGVTQTPRYLIKTRGQQVTLSCSPISGHRSVSWYQQTPGQGLQFLFEYFSETQRNKGNFPGRFSGRQFSNSRSEMNVSTLELGDSALYLCASSPKILTGGLADEQYFGPGTRLTVT.

V usage is TRBV7-8 and J usage is TRBJ2-5, with 10 bases aligning to TRBD1. The trim removed 1 base at V and 1 base at J, leaving 3 bases unmatched. CDR3 length: 16 residues. Germline assignment: CDR1 SGHVS and CDR2 FQNEAQ. CDR3 coding DNA: TGTGCCAGCAGCTTAGGGACAGGGGGTATCCAAGAGACCCAGTACTTC. It translates to CASSLGTGGIQETQYF. The full variable domain, rest sourced from reference TRBV7-8 and TRBJ2-5, is GAGVSQSPRYKVAKRGQDVALRCDPISGHVSLFWYQQALGQGPEFLTYFQNEAQLDKSGLPSDRFFAERPEGSVSTLKIQRTQQEDSAVYLCASSLGTGGIQETQYFGPGTRLLVL.

The sample holds a few counts of this clonotype. The chain links TRBV12-3 or TRBV12-4 to TRBJ1-2; D is undetermined. Between the trimmed V and J ends, which lost 1 base and 8 bases, there was a span of 14 bases. CDR3 length equals 14 residues. The CDR3 loop is CASSLDGILFGYTF. CDR3 sequence (DNA): TGTGCCAGCAGTTTAGATGGCATATTATTCGGCTACACCTTC.

This clonotype appeared many times. The chain couples TRBV28 to TRBJ2-2; no clear D gene. Deletions cut 3 bases from V and 2 bases from J, with 13 bases between. This CDR3 has 16 amino acids. Germline V gene lookup returns CDR1 MDHEN and CDR2 SYDVKM. CDR3 nucleotides: TGTGCCAGCAGTTTCGTCGGCAGGCGAAACACCGGGGAGCTGTTTTTT. Its translation: CASSFVGRRNTGELFF.

This chain links TRBV10-3 with TRBJ2-3, with 8 bases fitting TRBD1. This CDR3 is built from 12 residues. Germline V lookup: CDR1 ENHRY, CDR2 SYGVKD. With V trimmed by 6 bases and J by 8 bases, 4 bases remained unmatched. CDR3 loop: CAIRQGGGTQYF. CDR3 coding DNA: TGTGCCATCAGACAGGGGGGAGGTACGCAGTATTTT.

The chain carries TRBV7-2 and TRBJ2-3, with 8 positions matching TRBD2. Unmatched junction bases numbered 12, after V lost 5 bases and J lost 2 bases. This CDR3 spans 17 amino acids. The germline V gene has CDR1 SGHTA and CDR2 FQGNSA. The CDR3 bases are TGTGCCAGCAGCCCCTACGTCGAGCGGGAGACCACAGATACGCAGTATTTT. Translating gives CASSPYVERETTDTQYF.

This clonotype was counted between two and nine times. V is TRBV20-1 and J is TRBJ2-7, with 7 bases identical to TRBD1. The V gene end was trimmed by 6 bases and the J gene end by 2 bases; junction bases not matched to a gene: 16. The germline V gene has CDR1 DFQATT and CDR2 SNEGSKA (reference sequence). The CDR3 is 16 residues long. CDR3 sequence reads: CSARSQGRDSTYEQYF. The CDR3 DNA sequence: TGCAGTGCCCGGTCGCAGGGCCGGGACAGTACCTACGAGCAGTACTTC.

This clonotype was counted ten times or more. The chain is built from TRBV7-9 and TRBJ2-1, with TRBD2 identical over 12 bases. The V and J ends lost 3 bases and 13 bases, in that order; junction bases with no gene match: 13. The germline V gene encodes CDR1 SEHNR and CDR2 FQNEAQ (reference sequence). The CDR3 spans 16 residues. CDR3 in amino acids: CASSFDVRPSGGVQFF. In DNA, the CDR3 is TGTGCCAGCAGCTTTGATGTTCGTCCTAGCGGGGGGGTACAGTTCTTC.

The rearrangement joins TRBV28 to TRBJ1-3; D perhaps matches TRBD1 (6 bases). The CDR3 is 16 residues long. Per the germline V gene, CDR1 is MDHEN and CDR2 is SYDVKM. V was pared by 3 bases and J by 4 bases, with 16 bases between. The DNA of the CDR3 is TGTGCCAGCAGTTTGTGGGTAGGGGGGTCGGGAAACACCATATATTTT. Its translation is CASSLWVGGSGNTIYF.

This clonotype has more than one count but fewer than ten. The chain carries TRBV6-1 and TRBJ2-3, with D tentatively TRBD1 (6 bases). CDR1 MNHNS and CDR2 SASEGT come from the germline V gene. The V end lost 6 bases, the J end lost 1 base, and 17 bases lay between the germline ends. This CDR3 has 16 amino acids. The CDR3 nucleotides are TGTGCCAGCAGCCCGGGTGTTGGGGGCGGCACAGATACGCAGTATTTT. Residues: CASSPGVGGGTDTQYF.

The J gene is TRBJ1-6, the V gene TRBV27, with D unresolved. The V gene lost 3 bases and the J gene lost 0 bases, with 6 bases spanning the gap. Looked up from germline, CDR1 is MNHEY and CDR2 is SMNVEV (reference sequence). The CDR3 is made up of 15 amino acids. In DNA form, the CDR3 reads TGTGCCAGCAGTTTCGAGAGCTCCTATAATTCACCCCTCCACTTT. Protein sequence: CASSFESSYNSPLHF.